The 3 T cell receptor beta chains presented below share a single source sample, sequenced in a study of CD8 T cells in ankylosing spondylitis. Each CDR3 protein is one row after TCRdb ran MiXCR on the 5' RACE reads. The table lists 200,000 or so distinct CDR3 sequences, around a quarter of them singletons, with 5% to 7.5% in the top ten. Material for sequencing was blood, either unsorted or a sorted T cell fraction (not recorded which). The origin of the receptors is a male donor with ankylosing spondylitis or in good health (not recorded which).

The chain has TRBV7-6 and TRBJ2-5; D is uncertain. V shed 2 bases and J shed 2 bases, with 9 bases lying between them. This CDR3 spans 14 amino acids. Germline V gives CDR1 SGHVS, CDR2 FNYEAQ. DNA for the CDR3: TGTGCCAGCAGCTTACTTCCCAGTCAAGAGACCCAGTACTTC. Its protein is CASSLLPSQETQYF.

V usage is TRBV20-1 and J usage is TRBJ2-1, with a weak D call TRBD2 (5 bases). There are 16 residues in the CDR3. Per the germline V gene, CDR1 is DFQATT and CDR2 is SNEGSKA (reference sequence). Between the trimmed V and J ends, which lost 0 bases and 0 bases, there was a span of 12 bases. The CDR3 DNA reads TGCAGTGCTAGAGATTGGACTCCGAGCTCCTACAATGAGCAGTTCTTC. Translated: CSARDWTPSSYNEQFF.

This clonotype was found many times. The CDR3 protein is CASSPQRGTDTQYF. CDR3 sequence (DNA): TGTGCCAGCTCACCACAGAGGGGGACAGATACGCAGTATTTT. The chain combines TRBV18 with TRBJ2-3, with a weak D call TRBD1 (6 bases). In germline, CDR1 is KGHSH, CDR2 LQKENI. This CDR3 has 14 amino acids. With 1 base removed from V and 3 bases from J, the gap between germline ends came to 8 bases.